This T cell receptor (beta chain) was profiled in a study of response to subunit inactivated influenza vaccine. TCRdb used MiXCR to reprocess the RT-PCR reads, holding one entry per CDR3 protein. The repertoire holds a few hundred thousand distinct CDR3 sequences, about 20% seen once, with approximately 10% in the top ten. Germline trimming cut 4 bases from V and 9 bases from J; bases unmatched to any gene: 6. CDR3 length: 13 amino acids. Germline V gene lookup returns CDR1 DFQATT and CDR2 SNEGSKA (reference sequence). Overall study findings and caveats: Each seasonal influenza vaccination, the authors suggested, recruits few new T cells.

Concerning this clonotype: Its antigen is unidentified.

Sequencing was performed on PBMCs from blood, taken less than 22 months after vaccination. The clonotype comes from a man between 50 and 75 years old who received an inactivated influenza vaccine. The chain combines TRBV20-1 with TRBJ2-1; TRBD2 aligns across 10 bases. CDR3 sequence: CSATLAGVGEQFF. The DNA for the CDR3 is TGCAGTGCTACCCTAGCGGGAGTGGGTGAGCAGTTCTTC.